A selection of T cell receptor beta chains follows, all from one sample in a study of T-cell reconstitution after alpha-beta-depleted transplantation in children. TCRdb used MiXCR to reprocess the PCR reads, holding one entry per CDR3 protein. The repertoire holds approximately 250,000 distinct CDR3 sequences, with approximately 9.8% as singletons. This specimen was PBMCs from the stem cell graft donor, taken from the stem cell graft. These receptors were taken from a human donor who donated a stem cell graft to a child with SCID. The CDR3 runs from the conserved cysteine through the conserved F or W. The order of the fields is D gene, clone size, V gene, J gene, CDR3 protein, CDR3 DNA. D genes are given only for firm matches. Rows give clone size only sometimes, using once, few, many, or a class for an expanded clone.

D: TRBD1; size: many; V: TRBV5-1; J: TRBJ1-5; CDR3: CASSITTGLNQPQHF; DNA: TGCGCCAGCAGCATAACGACAGGGCTCAATCAGCCCCAGCATTTT
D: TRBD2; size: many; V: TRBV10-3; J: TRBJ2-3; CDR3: CAISESTVAGGPDDTQYF; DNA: TGTGCCATCAGTGAGTCCACCGTAGCGGGGGGCCCAGACGATACGCAGTATTTT
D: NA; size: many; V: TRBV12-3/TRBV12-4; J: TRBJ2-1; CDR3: CASSTFGGLEQFF; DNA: TGTGCCAGCAGCACCTTTGGGGGACTTGAGCAGTTCTTC
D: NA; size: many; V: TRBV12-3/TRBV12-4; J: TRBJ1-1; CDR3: CASSLKRPGEAFF; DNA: TGTGCCAGCAGTTTGAAGAGACCTGGTGAAGCTTTCTTT
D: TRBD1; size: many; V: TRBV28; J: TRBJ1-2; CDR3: CASSASDRDGGYTF; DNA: TGTGCCAGCAGCGCGAGCGACAGGGACGGTGGCTACACCTTC
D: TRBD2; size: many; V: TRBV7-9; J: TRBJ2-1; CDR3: CASSSGTSGFYNEQFF; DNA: TGTGCCAGCAGCTCCGGGACTAGCGGCTTCTACAATGAGCAGTTCTTC
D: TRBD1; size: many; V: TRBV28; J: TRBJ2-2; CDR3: CASSGTANTGELFF; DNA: TGTGCCAGCAGTGGGACAGCGAACACCGGGGAGCTGTTTTTT
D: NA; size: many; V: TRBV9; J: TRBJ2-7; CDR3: CASSVRRRGAEQYF; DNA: TGTGCCAGCAGCGTACGTCGTAGGGGGGCCGAGCAGTACTTC
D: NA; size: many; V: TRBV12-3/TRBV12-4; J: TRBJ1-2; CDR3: CASSSIPGDGYTF; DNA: TGTGCCAGCAGTTCGATACCAGGAGATGGCTACACCTTC
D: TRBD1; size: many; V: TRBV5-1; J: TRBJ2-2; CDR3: CASSGTGTANTGELFF; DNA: TGCGCCAGCAGCGGCACCGGGACAGCGAACACCGGGGAGCTGTTTTTT
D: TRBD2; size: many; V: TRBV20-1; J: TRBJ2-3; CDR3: CSATPGLAGPSTDTQYF; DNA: TGCAGTGCAACACCGGGACTAGCGGGGCCGAGCACAGATACGCAGTATTTT
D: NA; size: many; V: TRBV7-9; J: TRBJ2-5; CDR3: CASSLGQGEETQYF; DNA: TGTGCCAGCAGCTTAGGACAAGGCGAAGAGACCCAGTACTTC
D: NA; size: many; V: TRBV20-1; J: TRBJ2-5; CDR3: CSAADRETQYF; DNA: TGCAGTGCAGCGGACCGGGAGACCCAGTACTTC
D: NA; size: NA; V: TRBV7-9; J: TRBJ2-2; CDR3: CASTIPGDTGELFF; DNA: TGTGCCAGCACAATCCCCGGGGACACCGGGGAGCTGTTTTTT
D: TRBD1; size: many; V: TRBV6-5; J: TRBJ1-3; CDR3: CASGDRGHSLAGNTIYF; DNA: TGTGCCAGCGGGGACAGGGGGCATAGCCTGGCTGGAAACACCATATATTTT
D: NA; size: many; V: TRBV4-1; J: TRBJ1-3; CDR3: CASSRRPASGNTIYF; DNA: TGCGCCAGCAGCCGCCGGCCGGCTTCTGGAAACACCATATATTTT
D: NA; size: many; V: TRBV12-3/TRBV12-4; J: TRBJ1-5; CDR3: CASSLQGFNQPQHF; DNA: TGTGCCAGCAGCCTACAGGGATTCAATCAGCCCCAGCATTTT
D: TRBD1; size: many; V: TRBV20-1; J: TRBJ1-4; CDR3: CSATGQGRTLFF; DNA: TGCAGTGCGACAGGACAGGGACGGACACTGTTTTTT
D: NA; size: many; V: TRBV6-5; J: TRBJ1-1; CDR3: CASSPVRNTEAFF; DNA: TGTGCCAGCAGCCCCGTTCGGAACACTGAAGCTTTCTTT
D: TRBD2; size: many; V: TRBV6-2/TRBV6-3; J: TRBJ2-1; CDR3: CASSHLSGGAWRDEQFF; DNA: TGTGCCAGCAGCCACCTTAGCGGGGGGGCTTGGAGAGATGAGCAGTTCTTC